This passage covers 32 T cell receptor beta chains from one sample sequenced in a study of T cell changes during pregnancy in multiple sclerosis. Produced via immunoSEQ multiplex PCR; TCRdb's table is partial and in-frame only. The table shows 75,000 to 95,000 clones, with 80% to 90% occurring only once. The sequenced sample was peripheral blood, obtained in the first trimester of pregnancy. These receptors were collected from a female donor in good health, enrolled as a control in a pregnancy study.

V gene TRBV5-4 combines with J gene TRBJ1-5, with a tentative D call TRBD1 (6 bases). This CDR3 has 15 amino acids. Germline-derived CDR1 and CDR2 are SGHNT and YYREEE (reference sequence). Trimming left V 3 bases short and J 3 bases short, with 13 bases between. The CDR3 loop is CASSSEQGFNQPQHF. The CDR3 DNA follows: TGTGCCAGCAGCTCCGAACAGGGATTCAATCAGCCCCAGCATTTT.

A single count supports this clone. The chain uses TRBV9 and TRBJ1-6; 8 bases map to TRBD1. The V and J ends lost 5 bases and 10 bases, in that order; junction bases with no gene match: 8. This CDR3 spans 14 amino acids. The germline CDR1 and CDR2 sequences are SGDLS and YYNGEE. CDR3 nucleotide sequence: TGTGCCAGCAGGAGGGACAGGACGCGGTCACCCCTCCACTTT. Translation gives CASRRDRTRSPLHF.

This chain connects TRBV19 to TRBJ2-1, with TRBD2 matching 15 bases. The CDR3 extends over 16 amino acids. V shed 4 bases, J shed 6 bases, and the junction held 4 bases outside the gene matches. Germline V gene data show CDR1 as LNHDA and CDR2 as SQIVND (reference sequence). In DNA form, the CDR3 reads TGTGCCAGTAGTACAGGGACTAGCGGGGGGCTCAATGAGCAGTTCTTC. Encoded protein: CASSTGTSGGLNEQFF.

This clone was counted once. The V gene is TRBV28, the J gene TRBJ1-6; possible D gene TRBD1, 6 bases. Trimming took off 3 bases at V and 10 bases at J, with 16 bases between the two ends. In germline, CDR1 is MDHEN, CDR2 SYDVKM. The CDR3 covers 15 residues. In DNA form, the CDR3 reads TGTGCCAGCAGTTTCTTCGGACAGATCAACTCACCCCTCCACTTT. Amino acid sequence: CASSFFGQINSPLHF. The variable domain in full, with the rest retrieved from reference TRBV28 and TRBJ1-6, is DVKVTQSSRYLVKRTGEKVFLECVQDMDHENMFWYRQDPGLGLRLIYFSYDVKMKEKGDIPEGYSVSREKKERFSLILESASTNQTSMYLCASSFFGQINSPLHFGNGTRLTVT.

This rearrangement joins TRBV7-8 to TRBJ1-1; D unclear. This CDR3 has 14 amino acids. Germline V lookup: CDR1 SGHVS, CDR2 FQNEAQ. V was cut by 8 bases and J by 1 base, with 14 bases left in between. The CDR3 loop is CASGMPPGNTEAFF. Here the CDR3 DNA reads TGTGCCAGCGGCATGCCGCCGGGGAACACTGAAGCTTTCTTT.

The chain recombines TRBV7-9 with TRBJ1-2; D unclear. This CDR3 is built from 14 residues. Germline CDR1 is SEHNR and CDR2 is FQNEAQ (reference sequence). Trimming stripped 6 bases from V and 5 bases from J, with 16 bases between. The CDR3 here is CASSPPRYRYGYTF. DNA for the CDR3: TGTGCCAGCAGTCCTCCCCGGTATCGGTATGGCTACACCTTC.

This chain links TRBV5-8 with TRBJ2-2; D perhaps matches TRBD1 (6 bases). Deletions cut 2 bases from V and 6 bases from J, with 11 bases between. The germline CDR1 and CDR2 sequences are SGHTS and YDEGEE. The CDR3 runs to 14 residues. The CDR3 DNA sequence: TGTGCCAGCAGCTTTCCGACAGGCCCCGGGGAGCTGTTTTTT. This sequence encodes CASSFPTGPGELFF.

The rearrangement links TRBV5-4 to TRBJ2-3; D might be TRBD2 (5 bases). There are 16 residues in the CDR3. Trimming pared 2 bases from V and 2 bases from J, leaving 15 bases between. Germline values: CDR1 SGHNT, CDR2 YYREEE (reference sequence). The CDR3 bases are TGTGCCAGCAGCTTAGGAACGGAGCGGTCCACAGATACGCAGTATTTT. Translation: CASSLGTERSTDTQYF.

The V gene is TRBV2, the J gene TRBJ2-1; D not certain. Deletions cut 4 bases from V and 0 bases from J, with 13 bases between. The CDR3 is 16 amino acids. Looked up from germline, CDR1 is SNHLY and CDR2 is FYNNEI. CDR3 in amino acids: CASSVVADFSYNEQFF. The CDR3, as DNA: TGTGCCAGCAGTGTGGTGGCAGACTTCTCCTACAATGAGCAGTTCTTC.

This clone was detected only a few times. This chain links TRBV5-1 with TRBJ1-2; D remains unclear. Germline values: CDR1 SGHRS, CDR2 YFSETQ. The CDR3 consists of 12 residues. Trimming removed 0 bases from V and 8 bases from J, with 8 bases in between. CDR3 nucleotides: TGCGCCAGCAGCTTGGGGCGGCGGGGCTACACCTTC. Protein: CASSLGRRGYTF.

This chain links TRBV19 with TRBJ2-4; D remains unclear. Trimming left V 5 bases short and J 2 bases short, with 7 bases between. CDR3 size: 13 residues. The germline gives CDR1 LNHDA, CDR2 SQIVND (reference sequence). CDR3 region: CASSGRSKNIQYF. The CDR3 DNA reads as TGTGCCAGTAGTGGCAGGTCCAAAAACATTCAGTACTTC.

V is TRBV21-1 and J is TRBJ2-5; TRBD1, the table's D call, lacks a check against the DNA. TRBV21-1 is a known pseudogene. The CDR3 extends over 20 amino acids. The CDR3 DNA is TGTGCCAGCAGCAAAAAGACTTTTTCCTGCCGGGACAGGGGCCAAGAGACCCAGTACTTC. It specifies CASSKKTFSCRDRGQETQYF.

J is TRBJ2-4 and V is TRBV6-5; 7 bases fit TRBD1. The germline gives CDR1 MNHEY, CDR2 SVGAGI. The CDR3 sequence is 13 residues long. Trimming cost V 6 bases and J 9 bases; bases outside gene matches: 8. The CDR3 loop reads CASRATGVVIQYF. The CDR3 DNA is TGTGCCAGCAGGGCCACAGGGGTGGTCATTCAGTACTTC.

The gene calls are TRBV28 and TRBJ2-7, with a possible D match to TRBD1 (6 bases). V dropped 6 bases and J dropped 5 bases, with 20 bases sitting between them. CDR1 is MDHEN, CDR2 SYDVKM, per germline. There are 15 residues in the CDR3. CDR3: CASSPLGAVEDEQYF. The CDR3 region has the DNA TGTGCCAGCAGCCCCCTGGGGGCCGTGGAGGACGAGCAGTACTTC.

The CDR3 region has the DNA TGTGCCAGCAGCTTTGGCTCGGGGGTACAAGAGACCCAGTACTTC. Translated: CASSFGSGVQETQYF. The chain recombines TRBV7-9 with TRBJ2-5; TRBD2 might be the D (6 bases). This CDR3 has 15 amino acids. V was clipped by 3 bases and J by 2 bases, with 13 bases between them. The germline V gene encodes CDR1 SEHNR and CDR2 FQNEAQ (reference sequence).

The chain combines TRBV5-6 with TRBJ1-2, with TRBD1 matching 7 bases. CDR3 length: 17 amino acids. V lost 5 bases, J lost 4 bases, and 17 bases stayed unmatched. CDR1 and CDR2 (germline): SGHDT, YYEEEE. CDR3: CASRSLRQGTTFYGYTF. In DNA form, the CDR3 reads TGTGCCAGCAGGTCGCTCCGACAGGGAACCACCTTCTATGGCTACACCTTC.

The V call is TRBV5-1, the J call TRBJ1-2, with D perhaps matching TRBD1 (6 bases). Germline V gene data show CDR1 as SGHRS and CDR2 as YFSETQ. The CDR3 contains 13 residues. V was clipped by 0 bases and J by 8 bases, with 11 bases between them. The CDR3: CASSLEQGRGYTF. As DNA, the CDR3 is TGCGCCAGCAGCTTGGAACAGGGTCGGGGCTACACCTTC.

J is TRBJ2-7 and V is TRBV7-2; D remains ambiguous. This CDR3 is 13 amino acids long. Germline values: CDR1 SGHTA, CDR2 FQGNSA. Trimming took 8 bases from V and 5 from J, leaving 16 bases between them. The CDR3 protein is CASALSSPDEQYF. The CDR3 DNA reads as TGTGCCAGCGCTCTTTCTTCCCCGGACGAGCAGTACTTC.

This chain uses TRBV5-1 with TRBJ1-2, with D perhaps TRBD1 (5 bases). V dropped 1 base and J dropped 6 bases, with 10 bases sitting between them. The CDR3 is made up of 13 amino acids. Germline-derived CDR1 and CDR2 are SGHRS and YFSETQ. Here the CDR3 DNA reads TGCGCCAGCAGCTTGCCAGGGATGGATGGCTACACCTTC. Translated: CASSLPGMDGYTF.

This clone was observed a single time. This rearrangement joins TRBV18 to TRBJ1-4; no firm D call. The CDR3 loop spans 14 amino acids. V was clipped by 4 bases and J by 3 bases, with 9 bases between them. The germline V gene encodes CDR1 KGHSH and CDR2 LQKENI. The CDR3 nucleotides are TGTGCCAGCTCACTTCAGAGGGCTAATGAAAAACTGTTTTTT. This translates into CASSLQRANEKLFF.

This chain links TRBV7-8 with TRBJ2-1; TRBD2 aligns across 9 bases. The V gene end was trimmed by 5 bases and the J gene end by 5 bases; junction bases not matched to a gene: 19. The germline V gene has CDR1 SGHVS and CDR2 FQNEAQ. This CDR3 is built from 19 residues. Here the CDR3 reads CASSQRRTSRASGNNEQFF. In DNA form, the CDR3 reads TGTGCCAGCAGCCAAAGACGAACCTCGAGGGCTAGCGGGAACAATGAGCAGTTCTTC.

This chain uses TRBV6-5 with TRBJ1-1, with TRBD1 matching over 7 bases. V was clipped by 7 bases and J by 5 bases; unmatched bases: 1. The CDR3 runs 11 residues. The germline V gene has CDR1 MNHEY and CDR2 SVGAGI. CDR3 loop: CASTQGTEAFF. The CDR3 nucleotides read TGTGCCAGCACACAGGGGACTGAAGCTTTCTTT.

The chain employs TRBV21-1 and TRBJ2-1; TRBD2, the table's D call, was not compared with the DNA. TRBV21-1 is designated a pseudogene. The CDR3 consists of 13 residues. This chain's CDR3 is CARSGRAKNEQFF. CDR3 DNA: TGTGCCCGGTCCGGGAGGGCGAAGAATGAGCAGTTCTTC.

J is TRBJ1-2 and V is TRBV6-4; 9 bases are a match to TRBD1. The length of the CDR3 is 15 residues. Trimming took 6 bases from V and 4 from J; bases not matched to a gene: 9. The germline V gene has CDR1 MRHNA and CDR2 SNTAGT. The CDR3 is CASRLGQGSGYGYTF. The CDR3 nucleotides read TGTGCCAGCAGACTCGGACAGGGGTCGGGCTATGGCTACACCTTC.

The chain has TRBV7-9 and TRBJ1-5; 10 nucleotides align to TRBD1. The ends lost 8 bases at V and 11 bases at J; junction bases unmatched: 12. The CDR3 sequence is 14 residues long. Germline-derived CDR1 and CDR2 are SEHNR and FQNEAQ (reference sequence). The CDR3 region has the DNA TGTGCCAGCTCGTTCGAGACAGGGGGCCGTTCCCAGCATTTT. It codes for CASSFETGGRSQHF.

V usage is TRBV18 and J usage is TRBJ1-4; 8 bases map to TRBD1. V shed 8 bases and J 3 bases; nucleotides not matched to a gene: 8. The CDR3 runs 15 residues. Germline V gene sequence: CDR1 KGHSH, CDR2 LQKENI. CDR3 sequence: CASQGTGTPNEKLFF. Here the CDR3 DNA reads TGTGCCAGCCAAGGGACAGGCACGCCTAATGAAAAACTGTTTTTT.

This chain joins TRBV7-8 and TRBJ1-1, with TRBD1 matching over 7 bases. The CDR3 sequence is 15 residues long. V was pared by 1 base and J by 2 bases, with 4 bases of the junction left unmatched. In germline, CDR1 is SGHVS, CDR2 FQNEAQ. The CDR3 region is CASSLGGTANTEAFF. CDR3 coding DNA: TGTGCCAGCAGCTTAGGCGGGACAGCAAACACTGAAGCTTTCTTT. Using reference TRBV7-8 and TRBJ1-1 for the parts outside the CDR3, the full variable domain is GAGVSQSPRYKVAKRGQDVALRCDPISGHVSLFWYQQALGQGPEFLTYFQNEAQLDKSGLPSDRFFAERPEGSVSTLKIQRTQQEDSAVYLCASSLGGTANTEAFFGQGTRLTVV.

This clone was observed a handful of times. The chain combines TRBV18 with TRBJ2-3; D might be TRBD2 (6 bases). V was cut by 3 bases and J by 3 bases, with 13 bases left in between. The CDR3 consists of 15 residues. Germline loops: CDR1 KGHSH, CDR2 LQKENI. CDR3 nucleotide sequence: TGTGCCAGCTCACCCTTAGCGGTTTGGACAGATACGCAGTATTTT. Translating it yields CASSPLAVWTDTQYF.

The genes are TRBV27 and TRBJ1-4, with TRBD1 as a possible D gene (5 bases). V shed 6 bases and J shed 5 bases, with 16 bases lying between them. CDR1 MNHEY and CDR2 SMNVEV come from the germline V gene (reference sequence). This CDR3 comprises 15 residues. The CDR3 DNA follows: TGTGCCAGCAGACACAGGAACTCTTGGAATGAAAAACTGTTTTTT. Its protein is CASRHRNSWNEKLFF.

This chain joins TRBV9 and TRBJ2-3; 10 bases line up with TRBD1. This CDR3 spans 15 amino acids. J gave up 6 bases and V 3 bases, and 7 bases lay outside the gene matches. Germline CDR1 is SGDLS and CDR2 is YYNGEE. This chain's CDR3 is CASSAGTGAIDTQYF. The CDR3 nucleotides are TGTGCCAGCAGCGCCGGGACAGGGGCTATTGATACGCAGTATTTT.

CDR3 residues: CASSPQGNNEQFF. CDR3 nucleotides: TGTGCCAGCAGCCCACAGGGCAACAATGAGCAGTTCTTC. The chain is built from TRBV11-3 and TRBJ2-1, with a possible D match to TRBD1 (6 bases). The germline gives CDR1 SGHNT, CDR2 YENEEA. V gave up 5 bases and J gave up 5 bases, with 10 bases separating them. This CDR3 is built from 13 residues.

V gene TRBV2 combines with J gene TRBJ2-2, with 11 bases that match TRBD2. The V segment lost 6 bases and the J segment 4 bases; nucleotides outside the gene matches: 4. Looked up from germline, CDR1 is SNHLY and CDR2 is FYNNEI. The CDR3 extends over 15 amino acids. Written as DNA, the CDR3 is TGTGCCAGCAGAGGGACTAGCGGACGCACCGGGGAGCTGTTTTTT. Translated, it gives CASRGTSGRTGELFF.